A selection of T cell receptor beta chains follows, all from one sample in a study of blood T cells in healthy people across ages. TCRdb called the 5' RACE reads again in MiXCR, with one record for every CDR3 protein. The sample has about 380,000 distinct CDR3 sequences, 50% to 60% seen once. Sequencing was carried out using blood. The receptors originated from a man aged 55 to 70 in good health. The CDR3 runs from the conserved cysteine through the conserved F or W. A D gene is named only where the DNA matches it firmly. Clone sizes are given selectively: once, few, many, or a class where the clone is expanded.

TRBJ2-1	-	TRBV4-2	TRBD2	CASRILAGENLYDEQFF	TGTGCCAGCAGGATACTAGCGGGAGAGAATTTATACGATGAGCAGTTCTTC
TRBJ2-5	-	TRBV29-1	TRBD2	CSVERGEGTQYF	TGCAGCGTTGAACGGGGGGAGGGGACCCAGTACTTC
TRBJ2-3	few	TRBV6-1	TRBD1	CASSLTTGRGTDTQYF	TGTGCCAGCAGCCTCACGACAGGGCGGGGCACAGATACGCAGTATTTT
TRBJ1-1	-	TRBV29-1	-	CSVAGSNTEAFF	TGCAGCGTTGCAGGGTCGAACACTGAAGCTTTCTTT
TRBJ2-7	-	TRBV5-1	-	CASSLARGEGLYEQYF	TGCGCCAGCAGCTTGGCTCGGGGTGAGGGGCTATACGAGCAGTACTTC
TRBJ2-5	few	TRBV4-2	TRBD2	CASSEQGAGQQETQYF	TGTGCCAGCAGCGAGCAGGGAGCGGGGCAACAAGAGACCCAGTACTTC
TRBJ2-7	once	TRBV6-6	TRBD1	CASSHSVDRVGYEQYF	TGTGCCAGTAGTCACTCTGTTGACAGGGTCGGCTACGAGCAGTACTTC
TRBJ2-7	-	TRBV20-1	TRBD2	CSARGLAGAIYEQYF	TGCAGTGCTAGAGGACTAGCGGGGGCTATATACGAGCAGTACTTC
TRBJ2-7	once	TRBV14	TRBD1	CASSQGGTGSQKEQYF	TGTGCCAGCAGCCAAGGTGGGACAGGCTCCCAAAAGGAGCAGTACTTC
TRBJ2-4	-	TRBV20-1	-	CSARDIGNIQYF	TGCAGTGCTAGAGATATAGGAAACATTCAGTACTTC
TRBJ1-5	-	TRBV28	TRBD1	CASSWRTGTEQPQHF	TGTGCCAGCAGTTGGAGGACAGGGACGGAGCAGCCCCAGCATTTT
TRBJ2-1	many	TRBV11-2	TRBD2	CASSLVLAGAGEQFF	TGTGCCAGCAGCTTAGTTTTAGCGGGGGCGGGTGAGCAGTTCTTC
TRBJ2-7	few	TRBV2	-	CASSEATGRAYEQYF	TGTGCCAGCAGTGAAGCGACAGGTAGAGCCTACGAGCAGTACTTC
TRBJ2-1	-	TRBV7-2	-	CASSSATGAGGEQFF	TGTGCCAGCAGCTCAGCGACGGGAGCTGGGGGTGAGCAGTTCTTC
TRBJ2-5	few	TRBV7-2	-	CASRIGAETQYF	TGTGCCAGCCGCATCGGAGCGGAGACCCAGTACTTC
TRBJ1-1	-	TRBV29-1	TRBD1	CSATRQGLRSEAFF	TGCAGCGCGACACGACAGGGTTTGCGGTCTGAAGCTTTCTTT
TRBJ2-2	-	TRBV5-8	TRBD2	CASSALADYTGELFF	TGTGCCAGCAGCGCCCTAGCGGACTACACCGGGGAGCTGTTTTTT
TRBJ2-3	-	TRBV2	-	CASSGQLVPDTQYF	TGTGCCAGCAGTGGACAACTAGTCCCAGATACGCAGTATTTT
TRBJ2-7	few	TRBV28	TRBD1	CASSQEGARTYEQYF	TGTGCCAGCAGTCAAGAGGGGGCCCGCACCTACGAGCAGTACTTC
TRBJ2-3	-	TRBV14	-	CASSLRTLGDTQYF	TGTGCCAGCAGCCTACGCACCCTAGGAGATACGCAGTATTTT
TRBJ2-3	once	TRBV28	TRBD2	CASSLGGLAGVNTDTQYF	TGTGCCAGCAGTTTGGGGGGGCTAGCGGGAGTTAACACAGATACGCAGTATTTT
TRBJ2-5	-	TRBV20-1	-	CSASRLRDAEETQYF	TGCAGTGCCTCAAGGCTCAGGGACGCTGAGGAGACCCAGTACTTC
TRBJ2-6	once	TRBV6-1	-	CASSQNVGAVSGANVLTF	TGTGCCAGCAGTCAAAACGTGGGAGCGGTCTCTGGGGCCAACGTCCTGACTTTC
TRBJ1-2	few	TRBV5-6	TRBD1	CASSLGRDRGGYTF	TGTGCCAGCAGCTTGGGCCGGGACAGGGGAGGCTACACCTTC
TRBJ2-7	many	TRBV12-3/TRBV12-4	-	CASSLAGPYEQYF	TGTGCCAGCAGTTTAGCGGGCCCCTACGAGCAGTACTTC
TRBJ2-1	-	TRBV20-1	TRBD1	CSGSGQEFGEQFF	TGCAGTGGATCGGGACAGGAGTTTGGAGAGCAGTTCTTC
TRBJ1-2	-	TRBV6-2/TRBV6-3	-	CASSQVTYGYTF	TGTGCCAGCTCCCAAGTGACCTATGGCTACACCTTC
TRBJ2-1	-	TRBV27	-	CASSLVSSNEQFF	TGTGCCAGCAGTTTAGTTAGCTCGAATGAGCAGTTCTTC
TRBJ2-5	-	TRBV6-5	-	CATDNQETQYF	TGTGCCACGGACAACCAAGAGACCCAGTACTTC
TRBJ2-7	-	TRBV4-2	-	CASSQDDGTHYEQYF	TGTGCCAGCAGCCAAGACGACGGGACCCACTACGAGCAGTACTTC
TRBJ1-6	-	TRBV6-2/TRBV6-3	-	CASTAWNNSPLHF	TGTGCCAGCACCGCCTGGAACAATTCACCCCTCCACTTT